This T cell receptor beta chain appears in the sequencing data of a study of T cell repertoires in cytomegalovirus infection. Study-level information: Both a matching HLA type and CMV infection were indicated by public TCR beta signatures.

A word on this clonotype: The target antigen is unknown.

MiXCR, run by TCRdb on the reads, gives a single entry per CDR3 protein. The repertoire holds 7,600 or so distinct CDR3 sequences, 49% seen once, with 70% to 75% in the top ten. The study, taken as a whole, reports: HLA-C-restricted TCR beta clonotypes specific for CMV led the ex vivo response.

CDR3 length: 15 amino acids. Germline CDR1 is DFQATT and CDR2 is SNEGSKA (reference sequence). The ends were cut back, 1 base at V and 4 bases at J, with 16 bases in the middle. Sequencing used PBMCs, sequenced either directly or after in vitro stimulation (not recorded which). This sequence was found in a human donor in good health (CMV status not recorded). Some clones in this sample may be carry-over from other donors' samples. This sequence joins TRBV20-1 and TRBJ2-5; D tentatively reads TRBD1 or TRBD2 (6 bases each). This CDR3 reads CSARAGRGGRETQYF. The CDR3 nucleotides read TGCAGTGCTAGAGCCGGTCGAGGGGGGAGAGAGACCCAGTACTTC.